The present TCR beta chain was sequenced within a study of OX40 agonist ivuxolimab in advanced cancers. Study-level background: Those enrolled were roughly 80% male, with a mean age of roughly 60 years and ages from about 20 to 80.

This clone has more than one count but fewer than ten. The data were produced by immunoSEQ multiplex PCR, yet TCRdb's version contains in-frame clones alone and is incomplete. This table has some 50,000 clones, under 90% appearing once. CDR1 and CDR2 from the germline V gene are SGHTA and FQGTGA. The CDR3 loop spans 15 amino acids. Trimming pared 2 bases from V and 6 bases from J, leaving 13 bases between. Material: CD4+ or CD8+ T cells sorted from blood, obtained in a trial of the OX40 agonist ivuxolimab. V gene TRBV7-3 combines with J gene TRBJ2-2, with D hard to call. The receptor was derived from an adult with an advanced solid tumor such as melanoma, head and neck, liver or kidney cancer. Here the CDR3 DNA reads TGTGCCAGCAGCTTAGGCATGGGTTACGCCGGGGAGCTGTTTTTT. Amino acids: CASSLGMGYAGELFF.